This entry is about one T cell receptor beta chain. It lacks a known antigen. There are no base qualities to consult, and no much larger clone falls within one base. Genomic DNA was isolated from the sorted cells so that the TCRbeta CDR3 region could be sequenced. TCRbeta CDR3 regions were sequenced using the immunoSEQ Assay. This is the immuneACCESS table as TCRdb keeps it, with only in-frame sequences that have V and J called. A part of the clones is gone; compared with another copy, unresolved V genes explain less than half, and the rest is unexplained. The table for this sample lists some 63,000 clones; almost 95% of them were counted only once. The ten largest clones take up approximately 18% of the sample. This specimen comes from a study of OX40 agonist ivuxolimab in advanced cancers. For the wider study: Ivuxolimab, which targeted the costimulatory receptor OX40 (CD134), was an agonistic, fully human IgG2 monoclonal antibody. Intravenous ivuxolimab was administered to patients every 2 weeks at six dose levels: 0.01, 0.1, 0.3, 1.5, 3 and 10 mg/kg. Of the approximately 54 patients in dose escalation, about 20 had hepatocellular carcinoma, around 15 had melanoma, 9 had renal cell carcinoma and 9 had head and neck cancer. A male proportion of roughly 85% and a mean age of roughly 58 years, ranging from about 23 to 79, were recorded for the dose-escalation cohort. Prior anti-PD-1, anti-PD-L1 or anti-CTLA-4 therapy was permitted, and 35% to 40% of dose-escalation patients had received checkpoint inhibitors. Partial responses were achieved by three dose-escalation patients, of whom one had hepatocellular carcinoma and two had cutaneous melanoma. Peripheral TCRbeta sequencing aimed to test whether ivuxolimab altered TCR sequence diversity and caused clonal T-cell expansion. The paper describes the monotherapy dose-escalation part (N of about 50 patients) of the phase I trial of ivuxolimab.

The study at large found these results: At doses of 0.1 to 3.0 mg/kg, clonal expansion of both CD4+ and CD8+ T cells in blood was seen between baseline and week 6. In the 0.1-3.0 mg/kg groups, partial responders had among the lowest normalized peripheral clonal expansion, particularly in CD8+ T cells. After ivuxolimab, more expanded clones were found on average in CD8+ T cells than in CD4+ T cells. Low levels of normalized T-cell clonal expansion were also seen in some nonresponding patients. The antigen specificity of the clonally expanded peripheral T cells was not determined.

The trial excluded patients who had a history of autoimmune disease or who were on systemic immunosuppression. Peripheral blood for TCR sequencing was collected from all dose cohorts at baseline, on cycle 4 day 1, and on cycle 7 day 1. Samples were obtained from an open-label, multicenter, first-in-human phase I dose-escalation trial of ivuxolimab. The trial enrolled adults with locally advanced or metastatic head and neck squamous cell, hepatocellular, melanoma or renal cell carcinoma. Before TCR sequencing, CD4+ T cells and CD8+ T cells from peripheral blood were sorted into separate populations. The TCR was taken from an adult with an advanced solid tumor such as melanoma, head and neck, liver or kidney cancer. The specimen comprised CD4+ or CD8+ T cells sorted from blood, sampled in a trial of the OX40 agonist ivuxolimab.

The CDR3: CASSLQGLGPGELFF. In nucleotide form, the sequence is TGTGCCAGCAGCTTGCAGGGGTTGGGCCCCGGGGAGCTGTTTTTT. This chain is built from TRBV5-6 and TRBJ2-2; the best D guess is TRBD1, with 6 bases matching. V and J are truncated by 1 base and 6 bases respectively, leaving an intervening sequence of 13 bases. Taken from the germline V gene, the CDR1 and CDR2 loops are SGHDT and YYEEEE. From the cysteine up to the phenylalanine, the CDR3 has a length of 15 residues. Just CDR3 DNA is preserved here, 45 bases in frame from base 1. Reference TRBV5-6 and TRBJ2-2 genes cover what lies past the CDR3, so the full variable domain is DAGVTQSPTHLIKTRGQQVTLRCSPKSGHDTVSWYQQALGQGPQFIFQYYEEEERQRGNFPDRFSGHQFPNYSSELNVNALLLGDSALYLCASSLQGLGPGELFFGEGSRLTVL.